Presented here are 30 T cell receptor beta chains from one specimen sequenced in a study of shared T cell receptors in the human thymus. Clones were read by immunoSEQ multiplex PCR, and TCRdb kept only the in-frame ones, dropping some. This sample has about 660,000 clones, with 70% to 90% found just once. This sample also belongs to another study, concerning human thymus T cells.

The sequenced material came from thymocytes. The source is a boy in the first two years of life with a congenital heart defect.

V gene TRBV4-1 combines with J gene TRBJ1-3; D remains ambiguous. In germline, CDR1 is MGHRA, CDR2 YSYEKL. The CDR3 runs to 14 residues. Trimming took off 3 bases at V and 4 bases at J, with 10 bases between the two ends. The CDR3 sequence is CASSQETLGNTIYF. CDR3 nucleotide sequence: TGCGCCAGCAGCCAGGAGACGTTGGGAAACACCATATATTTT.

The J gene is TRBJ2-3, the V gene TRBV5-1, with D possibly TRBD2 on 6 matching bases. The germline V gene encodes CDR1 SGHRS and CDR2 YFSETQ. V dropped 0 bases and J dropped 1 base, with 18 bases sitting between them. The CDR3 consists of 18 residues. The CDR3 loop is CASSLDRRAGKCTDTQYF. The DNA for the CDR3 is TGCGCCAGCAGCTTGGACCGACGAGCGGGTAAATGCACAGATACGCAGTATTTT.

The genes are TRBV7-9 and TRBJ2-2; TRBD2 might be the D (5 bases). The CDR3 runs to 16 residues. Germline CDR1 SEHNR, CDR2 FQNEAQ (reference sequence). V was clipped by 6 bases and J by 4 bases, with 18 bases between them. CDR3 region: CASSLWASPSTGELFF. CDR3 nucleotide sequence: TGTGCCAGCAGTCTCTGGGCTAGCCCGAGCACCGGGGAGCTGTTTTTT. Combining the CDR3 with reference TRBV7-9 and TRBJ2-2 gives the whole variable domain DTGVSQNPRHKITKRGQNVTFRCDPISEHNRLYWYRQTLGQGPEFLTYFQNEAQLEKSRLLSDRFSAERPKGSFSTLEIQRTEQGDSAMYLCASSLWASPSTGELFFGEGSRLTVL.

The rearrangement joins TRBV29-1 to TRBJ2-1, with TRBD2 matching over 9 bases. V lost 8 bases, J lost 5 bases, and 16 bases stayed unmatched. CDR1 is SQVTM, CDR2 ANQGSEA, per germline. The CDR3 runs 16 residues. The CDR3 bases are TGCAGCTACCGGGGGGAGGCGGGAGGGCCTCACAATGAGCAGTTCTTC. It codes for CSYRGEAGGPHNEQFF.

The genes are TRBV14 and TRBJ2-7; perhaps TRBD1 as D (6 bases). The CDR3 extends over 18 amino acids. V dropped 2 bases and J dropped 1 base, with 21 bases sitting between them. The germline CDR1 and CDR2 sequences are SGHDN and FVKESK. The chain's CDR3 is CASSQQLLDRELSYEQYF. The CDR3 region has the DNA TGTGCCAGCAGCCAACAACTTCTGGACAGAGAGTTATCCTACGAGCAGTACTTC. The full variable domain, its missing parts supplied by reference TRBV14 and TRBJ2-7, is EAGVTQFPSHSVIEKGQTVTLRCDPISGHDNLYWYRRVMGKEIKFLLHFVKESKQDESGMPNNRFLAERTGGTYSTLKVQPAELEDSGVYFCASSQQLLDRELSYEQYFGPGTRLTVT.

V is TRBV27 and J is TRBJ2-7; 7 nucleotides line up with TRBD1. V gave up 6 bases and J gave up 2 bases; unmatched junction bases: 4. The length of the CDR3 is 13 residues. Germline assignment: CDR1 MNHEY and CDR2 SMNVEV (reference sequence). This CDR3 is CASRPGTAYEQYF. CDR3 DNA sequence: TGTGCCAGCAGGCCCGGGACAGCCTACGAGCAGTACTTC.

J is TRBJ2-7 and V is TRBV10-2; 7 bases agree with TRBD1. Germline lookup yields CDR1 WSHSY and CDR2 SAAADI. V dropped 0 bases and J dropped 0; count of bases not matched to a gene: 5. The CDR3 consists of 16 residues. The CDR3 nucleotides read TGCGCCAGCAGTGAGTCGAAGGGGGCGTACTCCTACGAGCAGTACTTC. It translates to CASSESKGAYSYEQYF.

The chain joins TRBV10-3 to TRBJ2-1, with TRBD2 matching 12 bases. Trimming at V came to 4 bases and at J to 0 bases, leaving 1 base not matched to a gene. The CDR3 consists of 16 residues. Germline V gives CDR1 ENHRY, CDR2 SYGVKD. CDR3 nucleotides: TGTGCCATCAGTGGGACTAGCGGGAACTCCTACAATGAGCAGTTCTTC. Translation: CAISGTSGNSYNEQFF.

The J gene is TRBJ2-1, the V gene TRBV7-2; 13 positions agree with TRBD2. Germline CDR1 and CDR2: SGHTA and FQGNSA. The CDR3 extends over 16 amino acids. With 4 bases clipped from V and 8 bases from J, the junction kept 8 bases outside the gene matches. CDR3 amino acids: CASSSPTSGRLYEQFF. Written as DNA, the CDR3 is TGTGCCAGCAGCTCACCGACTAGCGGGAGGTTGTATGAGCAGTTCTTC.

V usage is TRBV12-2 and J usage is TRBJ1-5. TRBV12-2 is tagged as a pseudogene. CDR3 size: 15 residues. The CDR3 DNA reads TGTGCAAGTCGCTTAGTACGCGAGGGCAATCAGCCCCAGCATTTT. This encodes CASRLVREGNQPQHF.

V is TRBV7-6 and J is TRBJ2-1; 7 positions agree with TRBD2. The germline gives CDR1 SGHVS, CDR2 FNYEAQ. The CDR3 sequence is 15 residues long. The J segment lost 4 bases and the V segment lost 0 bases, leaving 3 bases of the junction unmatched. CDR3 sequence (DNA): TGTGCCAGCAGCTTAGCGCGGGAGTATTACAATGAGCAGTTCTTC. Translating gives CASSLAREYYNEQFF.

The CDR3 coding sequence is TGTGCCAGCAGCTTAGTATTGACTGACCCACAGTACTTC. Amino acids: CASSLVLTDPQYF. The chain recombines TRBV7-2 with TRBJ2-7; no reliable D call. Deletions cut 1 base from V and 10 bases from J, with 14 bases between. From germline, CDR1 is SGHTA and CDR2 FQGNSA. The CDR3 loop spans 13 amino acids.

The rearrangement uses TRBV27 and TRBJ2-6; TRBD2 aligns across 7 bases. Trimming removed 7 bases from V and 2 bases from J; junction bases left unmatched: 14. CDR3 length: 18 amino acids. Germline V CDR1 and CDR2: MNHEY, SMNVEV (reference sequence). CDR3 protein: CASTGEREAAAGANVLTF. CDR3 DNA sequence: TGTGCCAGCACGGGCGAACGGGAGGCGGCAGCTGGGGCCAACGTCCTGACTTTC.

V usage is TRBV19 and J usage is TRBJ1-5; D is ambiguous. Trimming shortened V by 4 bases and J by 1 base, and 8 bases separated the two germline ends. CDR1 and CDR2 from the germline V gene are LNHDA and SQIVND (reference sequence). CDR3 length equals 14 residues. The CDR3 DNA follows: TGTGCCAGTAGTACTAGGAACAGCAATCAGCCCCAGCATTTT. Its translation is CASSTRNSNQPQHF.

This chain connects TRBV30 to TRBJ2-7; tentatively, D is TRBD1 (6 bases). Germline V lookup: CDR1 GTSNPN, CDR2 SVGIG (reference sequence). Trimming took off 2 bases at V and 6 bases at J, with 17 bases between the two ends. CDR3 length: 14 residues. CDR3 nucleotide sequence: TGTGCCTGGAGTAACACAGGGCGGCCGCTCGAGCAGTACTTC. It specifies CAWSNTGRPLEQYF.

This chain links TRBV5-1 with TRBJ2-5; maybe TRBD2 (5 bases). The CDR3 totals 16 residues. V was shortened by 1 base and J by 2 bases, with 15 bases between the two germline ends. Germline V gene data show CDR1 as SGHRS and CDR2 as YFSETQ. CDR3 bases: TGCGCCAGCAGCTTGAGGTCCAGACTACCTCAAGAGACCCAGTACTTC. Translated, it gives CASSLRSRLPQETQYF.

This clone appeared a few times. The genes are TRBV28 and TRBJ2-3; D is perhaps TRBD2 (6 bases). This CDR3 has 15 residues. Germline values: CDR1 MDHEN, CDR2 SYDVKM. The ends were cut back, 2 bases at V and 0 bases at J, with 9 bases in the middle. The CDR3 region has the DNA TGTGCCAGCAGTTTAGTCGGGGGTAGCACAGATACGCAGTATTTT. This gives the protein CASSLVGGSTDTQYF.

The gene calls are TRBV27 and TRBJ2-3; 7 positions agree with TRBD2. Per the germline V gene, CDR1 is MNHEY and CDR2 is SMNVEV (reference sequence). The ends lost 5 bases at V and 2 bases at J; junction bases unmatched: 13. The CDR3 has 17 residues. The CDR3 nucleotides are TGTGCCAGCAGTCCCGAGAAGGCTAGCGGCCTCACAGATACGCAGTATTTT. Protein product: CASSPEKASGLTDTQYF.

The rearrangement links TRBV27 to TRBJ2-2, with 7 bases identical to TRBD2. This CDR3 comprises 15 residues. CDR1 is MNHEY and CDR2 is SMNVEV in the germline V gene (reference sequence). The ends lost 5 bases at V and 5 bases at J; junction bases unmatched: 8. The CDR3 DNA reads as TGTGCCAGCAGTCCTGGGGGAGGGGAGACCGGGGAGCTGTTTTTT. This sequence encodes CASSPGGGETGELFF.

On this clone: One end of the junction varies from germline; a read error may be responsible. The chain has TRBV7-7 and TRBJ2-2, with 12 bases that match TRBD1. Looked up from germline, CDR1 is SSHAT and CDR2 is FNYEAQ (reference sequence). This CDR3 spans 17 amino acids. Here the CDR3 DNA reads TGTGCTAGCAGCCCAGAACCGGGACAGGGGGCTACCGGGGAGCTGTTTTTT. Its protein is CASSPEPGQGATGELFF.

This clone has more than one count but fewer than ten. The chain employs TRBV11-3 and TRBJ2-1, with 16 bases that match TRBD2. The CDR3 loop spans 18 amino acids. The V and J ends lost 5 bases and 7 bases, in that order; junction bases with no gene match: 11. Germline CDR1 reads SGHNT; CDR2 reads YENEEA. CDR3 bases: TGTGCCAGCAGCACCTCCGGGACTAGCGGGAGGGCGTCAAATGAGCAGTTCTTC. Translating it yields CASSTSGTSGRASNEQFF.

This clone was detected only once. The chain has TRBV7-9 and TRBJ1-1; a weak D match, TRBD1 (5 bases). The CDR3 consists of 14 residues. Trimming shortened V by 8 bases and J by 3 bases, and 16 bases separated the two germline ends. The germline V gene has CDR1 SEHNR and CDR2 FQNEAQ (reference sequence). DNA for the CDR3: TGTGCCAGCGATTCATTGGGGGAGGACACTGAAGCTTTCTTT. This gives the protein CASDSLGEDTEAFF.

The V gene is TRBV29-1, the J gene TRBJ2-5, with D perhaps matching TRBD1 (6 bases). Germline V CDR1 and CDR2: SQVTM, ANQGSEA. CDR3 size: 13 residues. V lost 6 bases to trimming and J lost 5 bases, with 16 bases between them. The CDR3 region is CSVLNRVEETQYF. The CDR3, as DNA: TGCAGCGTCCTAAACAGGGTTGAGGAGACCCAGTACTTC.

The chain uses TRBV9 and TRBJ2-3; D perhaps matches TRBD2 (6 bases). V lost 4 bases and J 0 bases, leaving 18 bases between the germline ends. CDR1 and CDR2 (germline): SGDLS, YYNGEE. This CDR3 region has 17 residues. The CDR3 DNA follows: TGTGCCAGCAGCCCCCACGGGACTCACGGTAGCACAGATACGCAGTATTTT. It specifies CASSPHGTHGSTDTQYF.

CDR3 nucleotides: TGTGCCATCAGTGTCTGTCAGGGGGAGACCGGGGAGCTGTTTTTT. This codes for CAISVCQGETGELFF. The chain has TRBV10-3 and TRBJ2-2; 7 bases agree with TRBD1. This CDR3 region has 15 residues. Trimming took 4 bases from V and 5 from J; bases not matched to a gene: 7. Per germline, CDR1 ENHRY and CDR2 SYGVKD.

This clone was observed a few times. The rearrangement uses TRBV7-2 and TRBJ1-2; unclear D gene. This CDR3 spans 15 amino acids. Germline CDR1 reads SGHTA; CDR2 reads FQGNSA. Trimming shortened V by 5 bases and J by 1 base, and 14 bases separated the two germline ends. CDR3 region: CASSVSPPNNYGYTF. The CDR3 bases are TGTGCCAGCAGCGTTAGCCCCCCAAATAACTATGGCTACACCTTC.

This sequence joins TRBV30 and TRBJ1-2, with a tentative D call TRBD1 (6 bases). The CDR3 is 15 residues long. Germline CDR1 GTSNPN, CDR2 SVGIG (reference sequence). Trimming took off 0 bases at V and 2 bases at J, with 13 bases between the two ends. CDR3 in amino acids: CAWSVRGDANYGYTF. The CDR3 DNA follows: TGTGCCTGGAGTGTCAGGGGCGACGCCAACTATGGCTACACCTTC. The full variable domain, completed using reference TRBV30 and TRBJ1-2, is SQTIHQWPATLVQPVGSPLSLECTVEGTSNPNLYWYRQAAGRGLQLLFYSVGIGQISSEVPQNLSASRPQDRQFILSSKKLLLSDSGFYLCAWSVRGDANYGYTFGSGTRLTVV.

The chain has TRBV2 and TRBJ1-2, with D hard to call. The CDR3 covers 12 residues. Germline V gene data show CDR1 as SNHLY and CDR2 as FYNNEI. Trimming left V 7 bases short and J 3 bases short, with 9 bases between. In DNA, the CDR3 is TGTGCCAGCATAGAGGGTGACTATGGCTACACCTTC. Encoded protein: CASIEGDYGYTF.

This chain uses TRBV7-3 with TRBJ2-7, with 7 positions matching TRBD2. CDR1 is SGHTA and CDR2 is FQGTGA in the germline V gene. The CDR3 contains 14 residues. With V trimmed by 5 bases and J by 1 base, 5 bases remained unmatched. The CDR3 here is CASSPSGGSYEQYF. In DNA form, the CDR3 reads TGTGCCAGCAGCCCTAGCGGAGGGTCCTACGAGCAGTACTTC. Drawing the rest from reference TRBV7-3 and TRBJ2-7, the complete variable domain is GAGVSQTPSNKVTEKGKYVELRCDPISGHTALYWYRQSLGQGPEFLIYFQGTGAADDSGLPNDRFFAVRPEGSVSTLKIQRTERGDSAVYLCASSPSGGSYEQYFGPGTRLTVT.

This rearrangement joins TRBV12-5 to TRBJ1-5; possible D gene TRBD1, 6 bases. Germline loops: CDR1 LGHNT, CDR2 FRNRAP. The CDR3 length is 18 residues. V shed 2 bases and J shed 5 bases, with 22 bases lying between them. Written as DNA, the CDR3 is TGTGCTAGTGGTTTGCCCCCGCCCGACAGGAAACATTATCAGCCCCAGCATTTT. It encodes CASGLPPPDRKHYQPQHF.